Following are 28 T cell receptor beta chains from one sample sequenced in a study of blood T cell repertoires in COVID-19 (dated by TCRdb to between 2020 and 2021). Libraries came from the immunoSEQ multiplex PCR assay. TCRdb holds this immuneACCESS table with in-frame rearrangements only. Some clones are missing; in checked studies, unresolved V genes explain under half, and the rest has no known cause. The sample contains 50,000 to 75,000 clones, approximately 80% of them found a single time. The ten most abundant clones make up 20% to 25% of the sample. The sample consisted of peripheral blood. The receptors stem from a man older than 75 with active or convalescent COVID-19.

The J gene is TRBJ2-1, the V gene TRBV3-1 (or the pseudogene TRBV3-2), with D hard to call. The V end lost 2 bases, the J end lost 2 bases, and 7 bases lay between the germline ends. Germline values: CDR1 LGHDT, CDR2 YNNKEL (reference sequence). CDR3 length equals 14 residues. As DNA, the CDR3 is TGTGCCAGCAGCCAATTCCCGGCCTACAATGAGCAGTTCTTC. Translated, it gives CASSQFPAYNEQFF.

In its sample, this clone was seen once. The V gene is TRBV7-3, the J gene TRBJ2-2, with 9 positions matching TRBD1. The CDR3 has 20 residues. In germline, CDR1 is SGHTA, CDR2 FQGTGA. Trimming cost V 0 bases and J 3 bases; bases outside gene matches: 14. CDR3: CASSLTYGTGNMGDTGELFF. The CDR3 DNA reads as TGTGCCAGCAGCTTAACGTACGGGACAGGGAACATGGGGGACACCGGGGAGCTGTTTTTT.

The chain employs TRBV3-1 (or the pseudogene TRBV3-2) and TRBJ1-1; D is perhaps TRBD1 (5 bases). This CDR3 spans 14 amino acids. Germline V gene data show CDR1 as LGHDT and CDR2 as YNNKEL (reference sequence). The V end lost 4 bases, the J end lost 3 bases, and 12 bases lay between the germline ends. The chain's CDR3 is CASSPGDGDTEAFF. CDR3 in DNA: TGTGCCAGCAGCCCGGGGGACGGGGACACTGAAGCTTTCTTT.

The V gene is TRBV7-6, the J gene TRBJ2-3; 7 bases map to TRBD2. The germline gives CDR1 SGHVS, CDR2 FNYEAQ. V lost 1 base, J lost 9 bases, and 10 bases stayed unmatched. The CDR3 loop spans 15 amino acids. In DNA form, the CDR3 reads TGTGCCAGCAGCTTAGAGGTCGGTGGGGGGGGAACGCAGTATTTT. It is translated as CASSLEVGGGGTQYF.

J is TRBJ1-2 and V is TRBV21-1; the DNA was not compared with TRBD1, the D call given in the table. TRBV21-1 corresponds to a pseudogene. The CDR3 has 14 residues. Written as DNA, the CDR3 is TGTGCCAGCAGGAAACTGACAGGGAACTATGGCTACACCTTC. Translated: CASRKLTGNYGYTF.

The rearrangement uses TRBV7-9 and TRBJ2-7, with D perhaps TRBD2 (6 bases). Germline CDR1 SEHNR, CDR2 FQNEAQ (reference sequence). V lost 10 bases to trimming and J lost 2 bases, with 15 bases between them. The CDR3 loop spans 13 amino acids. The DNA for the CDR3 is TGTGCCATAGGGCGGGACCAGACCTACGAGCAGTACTTC. This gives the protein CAIGRDQTYEQYF. The full variable domain, rest sourced from reference TRBV7-9 and TRBJ2-7, is DTGVSQNPRHKITKRGQNVTFRCDPISEHNRLYWYRQTLGQGPEFLTYFQNEAQLEKSRLLSDRFSAERPKGSFSTLEIQRTEQGDSAMYLCAIGRDQTYEQYFGPGTRLTVT.

The chain links TRBV29-1 to TRBJ1-2; 10 bases are shared with TRBD1. This CDR3 is 13 amino acids long. V lost 7 bases to trimming and J lost 4 bases; unmatched junction nucleotides: 6. Germline V gives CDR1 SQVTM, CDR2 ANQGSEA. Here the CDR3 reads CSAGTGALYGYTF. The CDR3 region has the DNA TGCAGCGCTGGGACAGGGGCTCTCTATGGCTACACCTTC. The full variable domain, with the rest looked up from reference TRBV29-1 and TRBJ1-2, is SAVISQKPSRDICQRGTSLTIQCQVDSQVTMMFWYRQQPGQSLTLIATANQGSEATYESGFVIDKFPISRPNLTFSTLTVSNMSPEDSSIYLCSAGTGALYGYTFGSGTRLTVV.

This rearrangement joins TRBV7-9 to TRBJ2-1, with unresolved D. The germline gives CDR1 SEHNR, CDR2 FQNEAQ (reference sequence). Trimming cost V 2 bases and J 5 bases, with 4 bases left between them. The CDR3 spans 12 residues. The DNA of the CDR3 is TGTGCCAGCAGCTTATTAAACAATGAGCAGTTCTTC. Protein product: CASSLLNNEQFF.

This clone appeared once. This chain uses TRBV7-8 with TRBJ2-3, with TRBD2 identical over 9 bases. V lost 4 bases to trimming and J lost 4 bases; unmatched junction nucleotides: 6. The CDR3 runs to 15 residues. Germline V gene lookup returns CDR1 SGHVS and CDR2 FQNEAQ. CDR3 residues: CASSSYLAGSDTQYF. Written as DNA, the CDR3 is TGTGCCAGCAGCTCCTATCTAGCGGGATCAGATACGCAGTATTTT.

V and J are TRBV30 and TRBJ1-6, with 12 bases identical to TRBD1. V shed 3 bases and J 10 bases; nucleotides not matched to a gene: 7. Germline CDR1 is GTSNPN and CDR2 is SVGIG (reference sequence). This CDR3 has 15 residues. This CDR3 is CAWRVGTGGWSPLHF. In nucleotides, the CDR3 is TGTGCCTGGAGAGTGGGGACAGGGGGCTGGTCACCCCTCCACTTT.

In its sample, this clone was seen many times. The DNA of the CDR3 is TGTGCCAGCAGCTTAACAGGAGGAGAGACCCAGTACTTC. It is translated as CASSLTGGETQYF. The V and J genes are TRBV7-3 and TRBJ2-5; D is possibly TRBD2 (5 bases). V lost 0 bases and J lost 4, with 6 bases in between. Germline-derived CDR1 and CDR2 are SGHTA and FQGTGA. CDR3 size: 13 residues.

The chain recombines TRBV2 with TRBJ1-1; 9 nucleotides line up with TRBD1. Trimming cost V 4 bases and J 0 bases; bases outside gene matches: 6. CDR3 length equals 16 residues. Germline CDR1 is SNHLY and CDR2 is FYNNEI. CDR3: CASSGGQGVMNTEAFF. CDR3 in DNA: TGTGCCAGCAGTGGGGGACAGGGCGTCATGAACACTGAAGCTTTCTTT.

The V call is TRBV6-5, the J call TRBJ1-1; TRBD1 agrees at 11 bases. The V and J ends lost 6 bases and 5 bases, in that order; junction bases with no gene match: 5. Germline CDR1 MNHEY, CDR2 SVGAGI. This CDR3 is 14 amino acids long. CDR3: CASSMDRGRTEAFF. CDR3 coding DNA: TGTGCCAGCAGCATGGACAGGGGGCGGACTGAAGCTTTCTTT.

The chain employs TRBV3-1 (or the pseudogene TRBV3-2) and TRBJ2-3, with a possible D match to TRBD2 (5 bases). Germline V gene lookup returns CDR1 LGHDT and CDR2 YNNKEL (reference sequence). CDR3 length equals 13 residues. Trimming pared 3 bases from V and 5 bases from J, leaving 9 bases between. CDR3 bases: TGTGCCAGCAGCCATGAACTAGAAGATACGCAGTATTTT. Translating it yields CASSHELEDTQYF.

The rearrangement joins TRBV24-1 to TRBJ2-3; 13 bases are shared with TRBD2. From germline, CDR1 is KGHDR and CDR2 SFDVKD. The CDR3 contains 19 residues. V lost 5 bases to trimming and J lost 1 base; unmatched junction nucleotides: 11. The CDR3 region is CATSALSGLAGAGTDTQYF. Here the CDR3 DNA reads TGTGCCACCAGTGCTCTCTCCGGACTAGCGGGGGCTGGCACAGATACGCAGTATTTT.

This clone was picked up a small number of times. V usage is TRBV6-5 and J usage is TRBJ2-5; 10 bases are shared with TRBD2. This CDR3 spans 15 amino acids. The J segment lost 4 bases and the V segment lost 7 bases, leaving 9 bases of the junction unmatched. CDR1 is MNHEY, CDR2 SVGAGI, per germline. CDR3: CASIRLAGGLETQYF. The CDR3 nucleotides are TGTGCCAGCATCCGACTAGCGGGTGGGCTAGAGACCCAGTACTTC.

The chain couples TRBV7-9 to TRBJ2-3; 7 bases fit TRBD1. CDR1 and CDR2 (germline): SEHNR, FQNEAQ (reference sequence). The junction had 5 bases not matched to a gene; V was cut back by 5 bases and J by 0 bases. CDR3 length: 15 amino acids. The CDR3 loop reads CASSQGVVSTDTQYF. CDR3 DNA: TGTGCCAGCAGCCAGGGGGTTGTAAGCACAGATACGCAGTATTTT. The whole variable domain, filled in from reference TRBV7-9 and TRBJ2-3, reads DTGVSQNPRHKITKRGQNVTFRCDPISEHNRLYWYRQTLGQGPEFLTYFQNEAQLEKSRLLSDRFSAERPKGSFSTLEIQRTEQGDSAMYLCASSQGVVSTDTQYFGPGTRLTVL.

This rearrangement joins TRBV5-1 to TRBJ2-5; 10 bases line up with TRBD2. The CDR3 is 15 amino acids. Germline CDR1 and CDR2: SGHRS and YFSETQ. The trim removed 3 bases at V and 4 bases at J, leaving 6 bases unmatched. The CDR3 DNA is TGCGCCAGCAGCTGGGGAACTAGCGGGGTAGAGACCCAGTACTTC. Its protein is CASSWGTSGVETQYF.

This clone was seen a single time. CDR3 sequence: CASKGTGTSGYNEQFF. The CDR3 nucleotides read TGTGCCAGCAAGGGAACCGGGACTAGCGGTTACAATGAGCAGTTCTTC. This chain connects TRBV9 to TRBJ2-1, with 11 bases identical to TRBD2. The CDR3 length is 16 residues. V was clipped by 6 bases and J by 4 bases; unmatched bases: 9. Germline loops: CDR1 SGDLS, CDR2 YYNGEE.

The J gene is TRBJ2-2, the V gene TRBV5-5; D unclear. CDR1 and CDR2 from the germline V gene are SGHKS and YYEKEE (reference sequence). V was cut by 0 bases and J by 5 bases, with 14 bases left in between. CDR3 length equals 16 residues. The CDR3 sequence: CASSLAWAPSTGELFF. CDR3 bases: TGTGCCAGCAGCTTGGCTTGGGCCCCCAGTACCGGGGAGCTGTTTTTT.

Comment on this clone: A read error may produce the germline difference seen at one junction end. The chain uses TRBV2 and TRBJ2-7, with D possibly matching TRBD1 (5 bases). Germline CDR1 SNHLY, CDR2 FYNNEI. This CDR3 has 13 amino acids. This chain's CDR3 is CASREDSSYEQYF. The CDR3, as DNA: TGTGCCAGCAGGGAAGACAGCTCCTACGAGCAGTACTTC.

This clone was seen only once. The CDR3: CASSLDLGSSVAGQYF. CDR3 nucleotide sequence: TGTGCCAGCAGCTTAGATCTCGGCTCTTCGGTGGCGGGGCAGTACTTC. This chain links TRBV11-2 with TRBJ2-7; D is possibly TRBD2 (5 bases). Per germline, CDR1 SGHAT and CDR2 FQNNGV. With 0 bases removed from V and 9 bases from J, the gap between germline ends came to 21 bases. The CDR3 length is 16 residues.

The chain carries TRBV19 and TRBJ1-1, with no clear D. The V end lost 7 bases, the J end lost 6 bases, and 21 bases lay between the germline ends. Germline CDR1 is LNHDA and CDR2 is SQIVND (reference sequence). The CDR3 runs to 15 residues. The CDR3: CASTPRDPRAPEAFF. The DNA of the CDR3 is TGTGCCAGTACCCCGAGAGATCCGCGGGCTCCTGAAGCTTTCTTT.

Concerning this clone itself: The identical CDR3 is also encoded by other nucleotide sequences in the sample. This sequence joins TRBV5-4 and TRBJ2-7, with 7 bases aligning to TRBD2. Germline V lookup: CDR1 SGHNT, CDR2 YYREEE (reference sequence). The CDR3 covers 13 residues. Trimming at V came to 3 bases and at J to 3 bases, leaving 3 bases not matched to a gene. The CDR3, as DNA: TGTGCCAGCAGCTCCGGCGGGGGCTACGAGCAGTACTTC. Its protein is CASSSGGGYEQYF.

The V call is TRBV29-1, the J call TRBJ2-4, with a weak D call TRBD1 (6 bases). There are 12 residues in the CDR3. The V end lost 7 bases, the J end lost 2 bases, and 9 bases lay between the germline ends. Germline V CDR1 and CDR2: SQVTM, ANQGSEA. This CDR3 reads CSADSPKNIQYF. Here the CDR3 DNA reads TGCAGCGCGGACAGCCCCAAAAACATTCAGTACTTC.

V usage is TRBV7-8 and J usage is TRBJ2-4; D is possibly TRBD2 (5 bases). Germline V CDR1 and CDR2: SGHVS, FQNEAQ. The CDR3 runs to 14 residues. V dropped 3 bases and J dropped 1 base, with 7 bases sitting between them. CDR3 coding DNA: TGTGCCAGCAGCTTCGGGGAGGCCAAAAACATTCAGTACTTC. It yields the protein CASSFGEAKNIQYF.

This chain links TRBV2 with TRBJ1-1, with D possibly being TRBD1 (6 bases). The V and J ends lost 6 bases and 0 bases respectively, with 11 bases between them. CDR1 SNHLY and CDR2 FYNNEI come from the germline V gene. This CDR3 spans 14 amino acids. The DNA for the CDR3 is TGTGCCAGCAGCCTAGGACAGTTGAACACTGAAGCTTTCTTT. Encoded protein: CASSLGQLNTEAFF.

The chain has TRBV9 and TRBJ2-7; tentatively, D is TRBD2 (6 bases). Germline loops: CDR1 SGDLS, CDR2 YYNGEE. The CDR3 runs to 16 residues. V gave up 4 bases and J gave up 1 base, with 18 bases separating them. The CDR3: CASSKGLDRGSYEQYF. The CDR3 region has the DNA TGTGCCAGCAGCAAAGGACTGGACCGGGGGTCCTACGAGCAGTACTTC.